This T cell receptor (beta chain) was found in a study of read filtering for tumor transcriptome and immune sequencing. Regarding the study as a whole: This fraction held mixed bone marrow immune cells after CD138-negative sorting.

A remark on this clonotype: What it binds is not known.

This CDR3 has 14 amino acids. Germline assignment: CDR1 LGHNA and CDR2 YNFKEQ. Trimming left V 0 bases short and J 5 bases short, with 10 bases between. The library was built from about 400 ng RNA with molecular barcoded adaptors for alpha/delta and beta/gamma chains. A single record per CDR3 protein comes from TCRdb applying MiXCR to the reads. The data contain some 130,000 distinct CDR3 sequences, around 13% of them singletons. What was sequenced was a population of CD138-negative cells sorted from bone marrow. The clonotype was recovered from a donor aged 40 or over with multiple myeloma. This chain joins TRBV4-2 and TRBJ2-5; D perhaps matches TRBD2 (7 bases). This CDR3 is CASSQEGGRETQYF. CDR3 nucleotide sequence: TGTGCCAGCAGCCAAGAGGGGGGGCGCGAGACCCAGTACTTC.